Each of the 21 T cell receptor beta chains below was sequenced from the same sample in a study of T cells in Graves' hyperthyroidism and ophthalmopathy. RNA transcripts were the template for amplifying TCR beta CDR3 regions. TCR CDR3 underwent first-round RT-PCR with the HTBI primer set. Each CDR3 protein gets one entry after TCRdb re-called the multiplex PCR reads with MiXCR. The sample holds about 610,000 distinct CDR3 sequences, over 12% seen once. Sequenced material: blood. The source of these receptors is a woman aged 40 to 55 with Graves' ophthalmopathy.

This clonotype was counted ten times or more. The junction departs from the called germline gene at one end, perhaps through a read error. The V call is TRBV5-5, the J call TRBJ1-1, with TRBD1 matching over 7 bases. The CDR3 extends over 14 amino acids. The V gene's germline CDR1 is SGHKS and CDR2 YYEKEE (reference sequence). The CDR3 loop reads CASILTGTNTEAFF. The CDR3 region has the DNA TGTGCCAGCATCTTGACAGGGACCAACACTGAAGCTTTCTTT.

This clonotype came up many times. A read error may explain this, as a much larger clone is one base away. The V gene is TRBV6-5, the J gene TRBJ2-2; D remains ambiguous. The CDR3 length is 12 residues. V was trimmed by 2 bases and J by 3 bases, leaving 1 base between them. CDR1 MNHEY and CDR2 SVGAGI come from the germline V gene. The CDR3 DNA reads TGTGCCAGCAGTTACCACACCGGGGAGCTGTTTTTT. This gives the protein CASSYHTGELFF.

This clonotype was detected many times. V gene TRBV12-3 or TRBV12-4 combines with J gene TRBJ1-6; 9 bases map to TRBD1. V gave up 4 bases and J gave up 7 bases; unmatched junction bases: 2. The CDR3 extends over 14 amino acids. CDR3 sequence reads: CASSSGTGNSPLHF. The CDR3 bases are TGTGCCAGCAGTTCCGGGACAGGGAATTCACCCCTCCACTTT.

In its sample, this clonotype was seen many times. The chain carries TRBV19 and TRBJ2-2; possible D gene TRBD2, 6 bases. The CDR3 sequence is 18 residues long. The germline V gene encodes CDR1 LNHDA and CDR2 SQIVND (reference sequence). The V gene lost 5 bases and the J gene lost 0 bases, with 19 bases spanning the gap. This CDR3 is CASSQRMGTGANTGELFF. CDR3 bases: TGTGCCAGTAGTCAACGAATGGGAACGGGGGCGAACACCGGGGAGCTGTTTTTT.

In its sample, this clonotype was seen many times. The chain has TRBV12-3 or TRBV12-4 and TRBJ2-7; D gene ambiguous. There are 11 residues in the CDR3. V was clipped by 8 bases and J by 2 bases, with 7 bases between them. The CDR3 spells CASASPYEQYF. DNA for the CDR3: TGTGCCAGCGCGTCTCCCTACGAGCAGTACTTC.

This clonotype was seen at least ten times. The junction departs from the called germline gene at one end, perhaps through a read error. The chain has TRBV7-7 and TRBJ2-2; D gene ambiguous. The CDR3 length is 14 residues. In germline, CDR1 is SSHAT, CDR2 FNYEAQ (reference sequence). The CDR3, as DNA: TGTGCTAGCAGCTTAGAGCCTCTGGCAGGGGAGCTGTTTTTT. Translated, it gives CASSLEPLAGELFF.

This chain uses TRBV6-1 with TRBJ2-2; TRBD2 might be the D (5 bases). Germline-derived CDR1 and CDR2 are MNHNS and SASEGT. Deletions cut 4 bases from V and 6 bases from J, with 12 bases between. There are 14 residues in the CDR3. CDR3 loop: CASSVGLGAGELFF. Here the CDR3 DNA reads TGTGCCAGCAGTGTAGGACTTGGCGCCGGGGAGCTGTTTTTT.

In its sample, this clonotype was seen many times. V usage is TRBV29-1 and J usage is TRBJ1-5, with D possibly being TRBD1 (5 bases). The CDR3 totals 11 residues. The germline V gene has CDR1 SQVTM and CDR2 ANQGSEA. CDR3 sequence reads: CATGTNQPQHF. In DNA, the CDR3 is TGCGCCACCGGGACCAATCAGCCCCAGCATTTT.

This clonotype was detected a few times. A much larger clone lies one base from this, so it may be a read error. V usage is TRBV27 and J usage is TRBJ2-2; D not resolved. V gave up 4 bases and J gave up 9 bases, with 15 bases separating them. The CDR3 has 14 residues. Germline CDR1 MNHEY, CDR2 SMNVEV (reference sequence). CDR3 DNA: TGTGCCAGCAGTTCCGTAGACCTAACCAGGGAGCTGTTTTTT. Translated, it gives CASSSVDLTRELFF.

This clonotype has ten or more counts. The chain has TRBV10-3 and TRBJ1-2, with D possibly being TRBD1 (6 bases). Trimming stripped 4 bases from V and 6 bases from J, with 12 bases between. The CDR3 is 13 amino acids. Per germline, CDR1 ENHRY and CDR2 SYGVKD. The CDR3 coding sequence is TGTGCCATCAGTGCAACAGGGTCGGATGGCTACACCTTC. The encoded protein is CAISATGSDGYTF.

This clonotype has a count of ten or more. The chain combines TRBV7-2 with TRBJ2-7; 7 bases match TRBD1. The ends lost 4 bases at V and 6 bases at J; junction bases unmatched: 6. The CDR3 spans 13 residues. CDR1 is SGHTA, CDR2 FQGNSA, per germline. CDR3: CASSSIYRGEQYF. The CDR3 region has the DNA TGTGCCAGCAGCTCAATATACAGGGGCGAGCAGTACTTC.

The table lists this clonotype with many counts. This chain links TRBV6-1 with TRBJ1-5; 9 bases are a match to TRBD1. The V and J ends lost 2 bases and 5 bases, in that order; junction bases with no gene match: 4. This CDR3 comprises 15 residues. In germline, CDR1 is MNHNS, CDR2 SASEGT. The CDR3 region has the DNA TGTGCCAGCAGTGAACGGGACAGGGTGGATCAGCCCCAGCATTTT. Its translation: CASSERDRVDQPQHF.

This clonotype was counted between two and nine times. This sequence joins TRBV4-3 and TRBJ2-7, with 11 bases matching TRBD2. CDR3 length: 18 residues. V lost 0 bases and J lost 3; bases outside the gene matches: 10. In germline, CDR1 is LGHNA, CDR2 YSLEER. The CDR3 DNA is TGCGCCAGCAGCCAAGATATTGGGTACGGGACTAGCGGCTACGAGCAGTACTTC. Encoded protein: CASSQDIGYGTSGYEQYF.

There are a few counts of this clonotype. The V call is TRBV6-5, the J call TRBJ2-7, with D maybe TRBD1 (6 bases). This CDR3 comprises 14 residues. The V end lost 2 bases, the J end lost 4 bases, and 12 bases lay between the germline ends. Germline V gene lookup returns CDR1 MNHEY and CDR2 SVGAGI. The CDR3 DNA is TGTGCCAGCAGTTACGGGACATTCCTTTACGAGCAGTACTTC. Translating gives CASSYGTFLYEQYF.

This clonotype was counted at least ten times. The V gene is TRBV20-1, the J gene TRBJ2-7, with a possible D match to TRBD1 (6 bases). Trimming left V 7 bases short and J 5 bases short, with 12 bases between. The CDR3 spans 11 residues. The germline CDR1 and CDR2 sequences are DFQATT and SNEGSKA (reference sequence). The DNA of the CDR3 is TGCAGTGTCCAGGACAGACACGAGCAGTACTTC. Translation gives CSVQDRHEQYF.

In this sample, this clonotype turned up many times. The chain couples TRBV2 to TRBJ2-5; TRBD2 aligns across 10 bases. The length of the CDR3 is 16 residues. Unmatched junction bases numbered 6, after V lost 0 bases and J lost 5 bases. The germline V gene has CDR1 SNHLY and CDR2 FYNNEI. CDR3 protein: CASSEAPAGGLETQYF. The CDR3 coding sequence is TGTGCCAGCAGTGAAGCCCCAGCGGGAGGGTTGGAGACCCAGTACTTC.

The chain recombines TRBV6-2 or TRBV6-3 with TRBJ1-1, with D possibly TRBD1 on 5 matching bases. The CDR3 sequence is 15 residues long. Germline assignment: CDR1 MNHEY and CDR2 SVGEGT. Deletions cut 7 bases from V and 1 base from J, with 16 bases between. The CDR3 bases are TGTGCCAGCACCACCTCGGACACGACGAACACTGAAGCTTTCTTT. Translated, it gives CASTTSDTTNTEAFF.

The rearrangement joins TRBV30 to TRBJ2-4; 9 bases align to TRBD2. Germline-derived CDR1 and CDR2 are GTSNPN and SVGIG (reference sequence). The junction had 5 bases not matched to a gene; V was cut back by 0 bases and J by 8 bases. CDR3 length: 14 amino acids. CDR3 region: CAWSVAGGRDIQYF. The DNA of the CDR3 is TGTGCCTGGAGTGTAGCGGGAGGTCGGGACATTCAGTACTTC.

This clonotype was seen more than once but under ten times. This CDR3 is CASSGSSGRNTGELFF. The CDR3 DNA is TGTGCCAGCAGCGGGTCTAGCGGACGCAACACCGGGGAGCTGTTTTTT. This chain uses TRBV9 with TRBJ2-2; 7 bases map to TRBD2. The V gene's germline CDR1 is SGDLS and CDR2 YYNGEE. CDR3 length: 16 residues. The J segment lost 2 bases and the V segment lost 3 bases, leaving 7 bases of the junction unmatched. Full variable domain (remainder filled in from reference TRBV9 and TRBJ2-2): DSGVTQTPKHLITATGQRVTLRCSPRSGDLSVYWYQQSLDQGLQFLIQYYNGEERAKGNILERFSAQQFPDLHSELNLSSLELGDSALYFCASSGSSGRNTGELFFGEGSRLTVL.

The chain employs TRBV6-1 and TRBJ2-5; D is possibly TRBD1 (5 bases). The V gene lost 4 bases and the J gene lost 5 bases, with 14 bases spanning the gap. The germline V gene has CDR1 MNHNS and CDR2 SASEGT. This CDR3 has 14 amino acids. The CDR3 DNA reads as TGTGCCAGCAGTGCAGAAAGGGGATACGAGACCCAGTACTTC. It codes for CASSAERGYETQYF.

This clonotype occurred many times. CDR3 protein: CASKGTTHTGELFF. The CDR3 DNA follows: TGTGCCAGCAAGGGGACTACGCACACCGGGGAGCTGTTTTTT. The V and J genes are TRBV12-3 or TRBV12-4 and TRBJ2-2; TRBD2 matches 7 bases. J was trimmed by 3 bases and V by 7 bases; bases with no gene match: 5. The CDR3 has 14 residues.